This T cell receptor beta chain was identified during a study of blood T cells in healthy people across ages. This CDR3 has 14 amino acids. The germline CDR1 and CDR2 sequences are DFQATT and SNEGSKA (reference sequence). This clonotype was picked up a small number of times. Next came a second PCR, run for roughly 6 to 11 cycles, which used a sample-barcoded 5' primer along with a J-beta primer mix. TCRdb passed the 5' RACE reads through MiXCR, listing each CDR3 protein once. The sample comprises fewer than 1,200,000 distinct CDR3 sequences, about 25% of which are singletons, and 0.65% to 0.75% rests with the top ten. The same data also contributed to another study, on T cells of mothers and their children.

V and J are TRBV20-1 and TRBJ2-1, with D maybe TRBD1 (6 bases). The closer fit of TRBJ2-5 to the DNA end suggests the J call may be wrong. The clonotype was recovered from a girl aged 2 to 10 in good health. Sequencing was carried out using blood. CDR3 sequence: CSACHRAREETQYF. As DNA, the CDR3 is TGCAGTGCTTGTCACAGGGCGAGGGAAGAGACCCAGTACTTC.